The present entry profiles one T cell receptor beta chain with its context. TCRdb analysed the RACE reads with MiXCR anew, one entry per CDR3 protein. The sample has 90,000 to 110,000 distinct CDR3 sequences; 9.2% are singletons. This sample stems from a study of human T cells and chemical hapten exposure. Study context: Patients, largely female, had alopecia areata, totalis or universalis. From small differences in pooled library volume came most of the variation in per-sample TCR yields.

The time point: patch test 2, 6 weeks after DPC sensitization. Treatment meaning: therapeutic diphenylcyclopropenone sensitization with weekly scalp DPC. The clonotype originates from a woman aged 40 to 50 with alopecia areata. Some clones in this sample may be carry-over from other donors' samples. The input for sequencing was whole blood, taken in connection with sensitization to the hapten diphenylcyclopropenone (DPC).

The CDR3, as DNA: TGCAGTGCTATGACAGCAGCCACAGATACGCAGTATTTT. It translates to CSAMTAATDTQYF. V is TRBV20-1 and J is TRBJ2-3; D may be TRBD1 (5 bases). CDR1 is DFQATT, CDR2 SNEGSKA, per germline (reference sequence). V gave up 4 bases and J gave up 2 bases, with 10 bases separating them. The CDR3 is 13 amino acids.